Listed below are T cell receptor beta chains from one sample, sequenced in a study of neurological immune-mediated disorders. In TCRdb, the 5' RACE reads were re-called with MiXCR into one record per CDR3 protein. The sample has about 36,000 distinct CDR3 sequences, about a tenth seen once. Sequenced sample: PBMCs. The receptors were gathered from a young woman with HTLV-1-associated myelopathy (HAM/TSP). The CDR3 runs from the conserved cysteine through the conserved F or W. The order of the fields is J gene, D gene, clone size, V gene, CDR3 protein, CDR3 DNA. D genes are given only for firm matches. Size tells how often a clone was seen (once, few, many) or the class of an expanded clone, and some rows leave it out.

J: TRBJ2-3; D: TRBD2; size: many; V: TRBV5-1; CDR3: CASSPENSGGARDTQYF; DNA: TGCGCCAGCAGCCCAGAGAATAGCGGGGGGGCTAGAGATACGCAGTATTTT
J: TRBJ1-1; D: TRBD1; size: few; V: TRBV10-3; CDR3: CAISESDRVNTEAFF; DNA: TGTGCCATCAGTGAGTCGGACAGGGTGAACACTGAAGCTTTCTTT
J: TRBJ2-5; D: TRBD2; size: many; V: TRBV10-3; CDR3: CAISESLAGAYQETQYF; DNA: TGTGCCATCAGTGAGTCTTTAGCGGGGGCGTACCAAGAGACCCAGTACTTC
J: TRBJ2-7; D: .; size: many; V: TRBV6-5; CDR3: CASSPRPRDFGGKDEQYF; DNA: TGTGCCAGCAGCCCCCGGCCCCGGGACTTCGGCGGTAAGGACGAGCAGTACTTC
J: TRBJ2-1; D: TRBD2; size: many; V: TRBV29-1; CDR3: CSVGTSGVSYNEQFF; DNA: TGCAGCGTGGGGACTAGCGGGGTCTCCTACAATGAGCAGTTCTTC
J: TRBJ1-2; D: .; size: many; V: TRBV27; CDR3: CASRQQDQYGYTF; DNA: TGTGCCAGCAGACAACAGGATCAGTATGGCTACACCTTC
J: TRBJ1-2; D: .; size: many; V: TRBV5-5; CDR3: CASSLKFRGINRDNPESGYTF; DNA: TGTGCCAGCAGCTTAAAATTCCGTGGAATCAACAGGGACAACCCGGAGTCCGGCTACACCTTC
J: TRBJ2-7; D: TRBD1; size: many; V: TRBV20-1; CDR3: CSARVPGGIYEQYF; DNA: TGCAGTGCTAGAGTGCCAGGGGGCATATACGAGCAGTACTTC
J: TRBJ2-3; D: TRBD2; size: many; V: TRBV20-1; CDR3: CSARVRRPGLAGGPADTQYF; DNA: TGCAGTGCTAGAGTCCGACGACCGGGACTAGCGGGGGGGCCTGCAGATACGCAGTATTTT
J: TRBJ2-1; D: TRBD2; size: many; V: TRBV5-1; CDR3: CASNVGGGSYNEQFF; DNA: TGCGCCAGCAATGTGGGGGGGGGCTCCTACAATGAGCAGTTCTTC
J: TRBJ2-2; D: .; size: many; V: TRBV12-3/TRBV12-4; CDR3: CASRPSSGHGELFF; DNA: TGTGCCAGCAGACCCTCGAGCGGTCACGGGGAGCTGTTTTTT
J: TRBJ2-3; D: .; size: many; V: TRBV5-1; CDR3: CASRIEGQSTDTQYF; DNA: TGCGCCAGCAGGATTGAAGGACAGAGCACAGATACGCAGTATTTT
J: TRBJ2-1; D: .; size: many; V: TRBV3-1; CDR3: CASSQDWRGEQFF; DNA: TGTGCCAGCAGCCAAGATTGGCGGGGAGAGCAGTTCTTC
J: TRBJ2-7; D: TRBD2; size: many; V: TRBV20-1; CDR3: CSARTSGYYEQYF; DNA: TGCAGTGCTAGGACTAGCGGATACTACGAGCAGTACTTC
J: TRBJ1-1; D: .; size: many; V: TRBV6-1; CDR3: CASRYWGEVTEAFF; DNA: TGTGCCAGCAGGTATTGGGGCGAGGTCACTGAAGCTTTCTTT
J: TRBJ1-2; D: .; size: medium-sized; V: TRBV5-1; CDR3: CASSPETNYGYTF; DNA: TGCGCCAGCAGCCCCGAAACTAACTATGGCTACACCTTC
J: TRBJ1-2; D: .; size: many; V: TRBV20-1; CDR3: CSASPRQIGYTF; DNA: TGCAGTGCTAGCCCCAGGCAGATAGGCTACACCTTC
J: TRBJ1-1; D: .; size: many; V: TRBV7-3; CDR3: CASSLSPGAGTEAFF; DNA: TGTGCCAGCAGCTTAAGTCCGGGGGCGGGCACTGAAGCTTTCTTT
J: TRBJ2-7; D: TRBD1; size: many; V: TRBV5-1; CDR3: CASSPDRGNYEQYF; DNA: TGCGCCAGCAGCCCGGACAGGGGGAACTACGAGCAGTACTTC
J: TRBJ2-1; D: TRBD2; size: many; V: TRBV20-1; CDR3: CSARDSSGGAGEQFF; DNA: TGCAGTGCTAGAGATTCTAGCGGGGGGGCAGGTGAGCAGTTCTTC
J: TRBJ1-5; D: .; size: many; V: TRBV12-3/TRBV12-4; CDR3: CASSFGSRGVSNF; DNA: TGTGCCAGCAGTTTTGGTAGTCGTGGGGTTTCGAATTTT
J: TRBJ1-2; D: .; size: many; V: TRBV5-4; CDR3: CASSLGLKGHTF; DNA: TGTGCCAGCAGCCTGGGCCTGAAGGGTCACACCTTC
J: TRBJ2-3; D: TRBD2; size: many; V: TRBV5-1; CDR3: CASSSLAGGQADTQYF; DNA: TGCGCCAGCAGCTCACTAGCGGGGGGGCAAGCAGATACGCAGTATTTT
J: TRBJ2-1; D: TRBD2; size: many; V: TRBV7-8; CDR3: CASSLEDSGGAWDEQFF; DNA: TGTGCCAGCAGCTTAGAGGACAGCGGGGGGGCCTGGGATGAGCAGTTCTTC
J: TRBJ1-6; D: TRBD1; size: many; V: TRBV5-1; CDR3: CASSRQGSDGSPLHF; DNA: TGCGCCAGCAGCCGACAGGGTTCGGACGGTTCACCCCTCCACTTT
J: TRBJ2-7; D: TRBD1; size: many; V: TRBV29-1; CDR3: CSVGTGVGNEQYF; DNA: TGCAGCGTGGGGACAGGGGTTGGCAACGAGCAGTACTTC
J: TRBJ1-1; D: .; size: many; V: TRBV20-1; CDR3: CSARDGGADTEAFF; DNA: TGCAGTGCTAGAGACGGAGGGGCGGACACTGAAGCTTTCTTT
J: TRBJ2-7; D: .; size: medium-sized; V: TRBV20-1; CDR3: CSAKISYEQYF; DNA: TGCAGTGCCAAAATCTCCTACGAGCAGTACTTC
J: TRBJ1-1; D: .; size: many; V: TRBV5-5; CDR3: CASRSQGDAEAFF; DNA: TGTGCCAGCAGAAGTCAGGGAGACGCTGAAGCTTTCTTT
J: TRBJ2-1; D: TRBD2; size: many; V: TRBV20-1; CDR3: CSASLSGGLLNEQFF; DNA: TGCAGTGCTAGCCTCAGCGGGGGGCTCCTCAATGAGCAGTTCTTC
J: TRBJ2-6; D: .; size: many; V: TRBV9; CDR3: CASSAQGANVLTF; DNA: TGTGCCAGCAGCGCCCAGGGGGCCAACGTCCTGACTTTC
J: TRBJ2-3; D: TRBD2; size: many; V: TRBV6-4; CDR3: CASSQSGAITDTQYF; DNA: TGTGCCAGCAGTCAGAGCGGGGCTATCACAGATACGCAGTATTTT
J: TRBJ1-2; D: .; size: many; V: TRBV5-1; CDR3: CASSPTAGSYGYTF; DNA: TGCGCCAGCAGTCCCACGGCCGGGAGCTATGGCTACACCTTC
J: TRBJ2-3; D: .; size: many; V: TRBV15; CDR3: CATSSGDGTDTQYF; DNA: TGTGCCACCAGCAGCGGGGACGGCACAGATACGCAGTATTTT
J: TRBJ2-7; D: TRBD2; size: many; V: TRBV7-2; CDR3: CASSLDGGAAYEQYF; DNA: TGTGCCAGCAGCTTAGACGGGGGGGCTGCCTACGAGCAGTACTTC
J: TRBJ1-6; D: .; size: many; V: TRBV5-1; CDR3: CASSLVGVRLGSPLHF; DNA: TGCGCCAGCAGCTTGGTTGGGGTCCGATTAGGTTCACCCCTCCACTTT
J: TRBJ1-1; D: .; size: many; V: TRBV5-4; CDR3: CASSLVSPNTEAFF; DNA: TGTGCCAGCAGCTTGGTTTCCCCGAACACTGAAGCTTTCTTT
J: TRBJ1-6; D: .; size: many; V: TRBV7-2; CDR3: CASSTENNSPLHF; DNA: TGTGCCAGCTCTACCGAGAATAATTCACCCCTCCACTTT
J: TRBJ2-7; D: TRBD2; size: many; V: TRBV10-3; CDR3: CAIRTSSSSYEQYF; DNA: TGTGCCATCAGGACTAGCTCTAGCTCCTACGAGCAGTACTTC
J: TRBJ2-4; D: .; size: many; V: TRBV20-1; CDR3: CSARASGQRRLQYF; DNA: TGCAGTGCTAGAGCTTCGGGACAAAGACGACTTCAGTACTTC
J: TRBJ1-3; D: .; size: many; V: TRBV5-1; CDR3: CASSVDQSSGNTIYF; DNA: TGCGCCAGCAGCGTCGACCAAAGCTCTGGAAACACCATATATTTT
J: TRBJ2-3; D: .; size: many; V: TRBV7-9; CDR3: CASSRHTDTDTQYF; DNA: TGTGCCAGCAGCAGGCATACGGACACAGATACGCAGTATTTT
J: TRBJ1-1; D: .; size: many; V: TRBV20-1; CDR3: CSARGRKNTEAFF; DNA: TGCAGTGCTAGGGGCAGGAAGAACACTGAAGCTTTCTTT
J: TRBJ2-2; D: TRBD1; size: many; V: TRBV7-9; CDR3: CASSSTGTGVTGELFF; DNA: TGTGCCAGCAGCTCAACCGGGACAGGGGTGACCGGGGAGCTGTTTTTT
J: TRBJ1-2; D: .; size: many; V: TRBV12-3/TRBV12-4; CDR3: CASSFAGGYTF; DNA: TGTGCCAGCAGTTTTGCTGGTGGCTACACCTTC
J: TRBJ1-5; D: TRBD1; size: few; V: TRBV5-8; CDR3: CASSLQGNYPQHF; DNA: TGTGCCAGCAGCTTACAGGGGAATTATCCCCAGCATTTT
J: TRBJ2-7; D: TRBD1; size: many; V: TRBV6-1; CDR3: CASSYKTGGFDEQYF; DNA: TGTGCCAGCAGCTACAAGACAGGGGGCTTCGACGAGCAGTACTTC
J: TRBJ2-7; D: .; size: many; V: TRBV5-7; CDR3: CASSLGRFSYEQYF; DNA: TGTGCCAGCAGCTTGGGAAGGTTCTCCTACGAGCAGTACTTC
J: TRBJ1-2; D: .; size: .; V: TRBV7-2; CDR3: CASSLDRASVYGYTF; DNA: TGTGCCAGCAGCTTAGACAGGGCCTCGGTCTATGGCTACACCTTC
J: TRBJ2-1; D: TRBD1; size: many; V: TRBV19; CDR3: CASSPMTGTNEQFF; DNA: TGTGCCAGTAGCCCGATGACAGGGACCAATGAGCAGTTCTTC
J: TRBJ1-2; D: .; size: many; V: TRBV20-1; CDR3: CSARDPWMAGYTF; DNA: TGCAGTGCTAGAGATCCTTGGATGGCTGGCTACACCTTC
J: TRBJ1-2; D: .; size: many; V: TRBV6-5; CDR3: CASSYSGIGIANYGYTF; DNA: TGTGCCAGCAGTTACTCGGGGATAGGGATTGCTAACTATGGCTACACCTTC
J: TRBJ2-5; D: .; size: once; V: TRBV6-1; CDR3: CASSDLTGEQETKYF; DNA: TGTGCCAGCAGTGATTTGACAGGAGAACAAGAGACCAAGTACTTC
J: TRBJ2-2; D: .; size: many; V: TRBV5-1; CDR3: CASSLGGRTGELFF; DNA: TGCGCCAGCAGCTTGGGGGGACGCACCGGGGAGCTGTTTTTT
J: TRBJ1-2; D: TRBD1; size: many; V: TRBV3-1; CDR3: CASSQIQGAGYTF; DNA: TGTGCCAGCAGCCAAATACAGGGGGCTGGCTACACCTTC
J: TRBJ1-1; D: TRBD1; size: many; V: TRBV20-1; CDR3: CSATDRGVNTEAFF; DNA: TGCAGTGCTACAGACAGGGGGGTAAACACTGAAGCTTTCTTT
J: TRBJ2-7; D: .; size: many; V: TRBV7-9; CDR3: CASSFNSGQYF; DNA: TGTGCCAGCAGTTTTAATTCAGGGCAGTACTTC
J: TRBJ2-3; D: .; size: many; V: TRBV12-3/TRBV12-4; CDR3: CASSLTQTPTDTQYF; DNA: TGTGCCAGCAGCCTCACACAAACCCCCACAGATACGCAGTATTTT
J: TRBJ1-5; D: .; size: many; V: TRBV20-1; CDR3: CSASETRGNQPQHF; DNA: TGCAGTGCTAGTGAGACGCGGGGCAATCAGCCCCAGCATTTT
J: TRBJ1-4; D: .; size: many; V: TRBV30; CDR3: CAWSADRINEKLFF; DNA: TGTGCCTGGAGTGCGGACAGAATTAATGAAAAACTGTTTTTT